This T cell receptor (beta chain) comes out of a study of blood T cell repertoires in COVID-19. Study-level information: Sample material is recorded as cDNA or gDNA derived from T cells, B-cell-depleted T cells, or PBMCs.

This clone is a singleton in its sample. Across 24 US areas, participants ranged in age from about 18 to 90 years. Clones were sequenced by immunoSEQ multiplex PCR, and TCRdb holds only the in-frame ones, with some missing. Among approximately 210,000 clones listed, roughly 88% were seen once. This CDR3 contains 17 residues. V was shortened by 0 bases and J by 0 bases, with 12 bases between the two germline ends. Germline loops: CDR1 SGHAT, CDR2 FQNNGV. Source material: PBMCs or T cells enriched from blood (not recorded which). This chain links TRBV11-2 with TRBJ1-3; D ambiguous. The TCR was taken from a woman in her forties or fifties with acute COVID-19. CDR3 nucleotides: TGTGCCAGCAGCTTAGAGTCTAGGCAGTACTCTGGAAACACCATATATTTT. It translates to CASSLESRQYSGNTIYF.